This section outlines one T cell receptor (beta chain) sequence together with its context. Its antigen is still unknown. The data originate from a study of beta chain features in type 1 diabetes. Overall study results and limits: PCR could preferentially amplify shorter templates, alike in patients and controls.

Per germline, CDR1 SQVTM and CDR2 ANQGSEA. CDR3 size: 18 residues. Isolated RNA was reverse transcribed in full, so expressed TCRB transcripts were sequenced. TCRdb's table, derived via immunoSEQ multiplex PCR, lists solely in-frame clones and lacks some. The data show some 240,000 clones, approximately 10% seen once. The sample consisted of central memory CD4+ T cells from blood. This receptor was taken from a man aged 18-30 years in good health. The chain employs TRBV29-1 and TRBJ2-5; 16 bases align to TRBD2. Gene TRBJ2-7 matches the end of the DNA better, so the J call may be wrong. The CDR3 DNA is TGCAGCGTTGTCTCGTTGGGGACTAGCGGGAGGGTCTCCTACGAGCAGTACTTC. Encoded protein: CSVVSLGTSGRVSYEQYF.